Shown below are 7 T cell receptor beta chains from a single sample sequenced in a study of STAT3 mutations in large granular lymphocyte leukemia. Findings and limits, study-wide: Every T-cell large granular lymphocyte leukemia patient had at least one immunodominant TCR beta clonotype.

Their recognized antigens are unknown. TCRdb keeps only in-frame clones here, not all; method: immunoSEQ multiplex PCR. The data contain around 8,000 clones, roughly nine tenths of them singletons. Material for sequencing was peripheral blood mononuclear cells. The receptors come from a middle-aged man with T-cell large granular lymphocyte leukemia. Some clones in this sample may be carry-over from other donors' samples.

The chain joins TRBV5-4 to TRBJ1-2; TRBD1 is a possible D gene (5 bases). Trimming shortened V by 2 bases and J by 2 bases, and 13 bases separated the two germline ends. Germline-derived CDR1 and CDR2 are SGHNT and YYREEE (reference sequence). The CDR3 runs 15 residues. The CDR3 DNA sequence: TGTGCCAGCAGCTTAGACCAGGGTCGGAACTATGGCTACACCTTC. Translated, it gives CASSLDQGRNYGYTF.

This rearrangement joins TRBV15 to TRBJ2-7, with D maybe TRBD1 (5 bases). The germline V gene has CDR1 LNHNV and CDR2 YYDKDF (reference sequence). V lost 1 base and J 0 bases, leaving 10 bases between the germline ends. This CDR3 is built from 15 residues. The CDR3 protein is CATSRAGISSYEQYF. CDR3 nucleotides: TGTGCCACCAGCAGAGCAGGGATCAGCTCCTACGAGCAGTACTTC.

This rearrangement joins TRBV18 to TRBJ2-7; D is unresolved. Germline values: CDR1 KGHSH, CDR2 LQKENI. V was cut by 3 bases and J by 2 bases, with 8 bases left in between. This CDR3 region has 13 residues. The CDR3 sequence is CASSPAAAYEQYF. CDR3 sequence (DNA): TGTGCCAGCTCACCGGCGGCTGCCTACGAGCAGTACTTC.

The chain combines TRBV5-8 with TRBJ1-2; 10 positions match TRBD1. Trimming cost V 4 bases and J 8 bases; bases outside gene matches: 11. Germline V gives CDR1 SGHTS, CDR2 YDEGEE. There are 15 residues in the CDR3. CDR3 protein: CASSDPGQGLKGYTF. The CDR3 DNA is TGTGCCAGCAGCGATCCGGGACAGGGGCTTAAAGGCTACACCTTC.

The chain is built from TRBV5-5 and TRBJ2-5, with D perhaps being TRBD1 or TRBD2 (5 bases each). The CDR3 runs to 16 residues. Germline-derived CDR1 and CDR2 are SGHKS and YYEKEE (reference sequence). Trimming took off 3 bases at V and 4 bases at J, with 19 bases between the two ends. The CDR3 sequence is CASSYPFEGRRETQYF. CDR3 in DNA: TGTGCCAGCAGCTACCCCTTTGAGGGGCGGCGAGAGACCCAGTACTTC.

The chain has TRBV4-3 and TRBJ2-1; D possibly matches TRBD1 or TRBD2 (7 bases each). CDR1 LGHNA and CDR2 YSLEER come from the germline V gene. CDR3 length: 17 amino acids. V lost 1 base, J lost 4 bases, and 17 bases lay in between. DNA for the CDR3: TGCGCCAGCAGCCAAGTCGGGAGGACAGGTTTTTACAATGAGCAGTTCTTC. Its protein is CASSQVGRTGFYNEQFF.

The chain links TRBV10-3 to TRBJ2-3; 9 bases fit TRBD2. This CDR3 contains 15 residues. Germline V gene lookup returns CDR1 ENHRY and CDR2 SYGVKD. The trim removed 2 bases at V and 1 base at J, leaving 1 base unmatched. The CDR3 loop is CAISEASGGTDTQYF. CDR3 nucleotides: TGTGCCATCAGTGAGGCTAGCGGGGGCACAGATACGCAGTATTTT.